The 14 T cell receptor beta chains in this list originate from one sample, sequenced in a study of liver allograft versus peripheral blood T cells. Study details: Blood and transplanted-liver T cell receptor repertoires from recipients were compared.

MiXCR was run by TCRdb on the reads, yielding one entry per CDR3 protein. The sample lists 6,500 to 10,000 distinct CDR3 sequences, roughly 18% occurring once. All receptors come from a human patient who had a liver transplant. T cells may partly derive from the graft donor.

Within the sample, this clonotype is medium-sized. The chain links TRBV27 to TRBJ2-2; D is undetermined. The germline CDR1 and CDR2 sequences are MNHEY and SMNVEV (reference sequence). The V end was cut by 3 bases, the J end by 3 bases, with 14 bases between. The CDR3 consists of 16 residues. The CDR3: CASSLVRPADTGELFF. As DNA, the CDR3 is TGTGCCAGCAGTTTGGTAAGGCCAGCCGACACCGGGGAGCTGTTTTTT.

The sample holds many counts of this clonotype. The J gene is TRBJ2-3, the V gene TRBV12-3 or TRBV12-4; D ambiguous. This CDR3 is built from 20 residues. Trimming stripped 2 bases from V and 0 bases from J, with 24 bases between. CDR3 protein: CASSLYLLPSSPYSTDTQYF. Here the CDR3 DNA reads TGTGCCAGCAGTTTATACCTCCTCCCTTCTTCCCCATATAGCACAGATACGCAGTATTTT.

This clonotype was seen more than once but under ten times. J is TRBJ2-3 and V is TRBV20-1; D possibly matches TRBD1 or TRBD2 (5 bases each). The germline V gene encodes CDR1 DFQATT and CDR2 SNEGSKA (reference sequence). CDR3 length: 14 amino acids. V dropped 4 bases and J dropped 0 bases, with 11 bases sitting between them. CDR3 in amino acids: CSAIGGASTDTQYF. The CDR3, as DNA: TGCAGTGCTATTGGGGGAGCTAGCACAGATACGCAGTATTTT.

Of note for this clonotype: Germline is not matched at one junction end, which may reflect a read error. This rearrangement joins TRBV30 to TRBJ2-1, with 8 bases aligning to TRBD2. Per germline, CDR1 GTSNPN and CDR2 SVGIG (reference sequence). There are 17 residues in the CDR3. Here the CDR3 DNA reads TGTGCCTGGAGTCTCGGGGGAGTCGGGACTAGTTACAATGAGCAGTTCTTT. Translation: CAWSLGGVGTSYNEQFF.

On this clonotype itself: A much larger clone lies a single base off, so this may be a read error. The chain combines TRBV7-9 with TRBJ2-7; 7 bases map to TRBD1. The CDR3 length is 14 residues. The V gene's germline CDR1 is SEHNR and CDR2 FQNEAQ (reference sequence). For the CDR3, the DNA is TGTGTCAGCAGCCTAGAGGACAGGTCCTACGAGCAGTACTTC. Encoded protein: CVSSLEDRSYEQYF.

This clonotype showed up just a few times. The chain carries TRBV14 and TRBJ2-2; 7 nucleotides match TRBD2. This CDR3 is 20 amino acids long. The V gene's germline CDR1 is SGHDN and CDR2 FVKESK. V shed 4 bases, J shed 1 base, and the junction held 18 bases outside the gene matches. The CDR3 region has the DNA TGTGCCAGCAGCCGACATCGGGTACTAGCGCCATCGGGGAACACCGGGGAGCTGTTTTTT. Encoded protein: CASSRHRVLAPSGNTGELFF.

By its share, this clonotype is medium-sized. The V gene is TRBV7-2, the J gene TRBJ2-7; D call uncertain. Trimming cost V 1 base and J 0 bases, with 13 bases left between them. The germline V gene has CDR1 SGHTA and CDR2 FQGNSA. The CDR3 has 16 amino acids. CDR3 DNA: TGTGCCAGCAGCTTAGTGGGTACGGTAAGCTCCTACGAGCAGTACTTC. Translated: CASSLVGTVSSYEQYF.

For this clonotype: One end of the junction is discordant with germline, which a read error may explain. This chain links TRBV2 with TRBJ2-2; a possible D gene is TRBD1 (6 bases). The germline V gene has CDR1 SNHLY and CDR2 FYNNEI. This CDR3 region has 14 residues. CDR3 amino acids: CASREDRYTGELFF. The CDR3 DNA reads TGTGCCAGCAGGGAAGACAGGTACACCGGGGAGCTGTTTTTT. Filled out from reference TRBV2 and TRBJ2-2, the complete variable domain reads EPEVTQTPSHQVTQMGQEVILRCVPISNHLYFYWYRQILGQKVEFLVSFYNNEISEKSEIFDDQFSVERPDGSNFTLKIRSTKLEDSAMYFCASREDRYTGELFFGEGSRLTVL.

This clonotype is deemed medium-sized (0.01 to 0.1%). As DNA, the CDR3 is TGTGCCACCAGCAGAGCCAGGTCCTATGGCTACACCTTC. This sequence encodes CATSRARSYGYTF. V and J are TRBV15 and TRBJ1-2, with D unclear. The germline CDR1 and CDR2 sequences are LNHNV and YYDKDF (reference sequence). CDR3 length: 13 residues. V was cut by 1 base and J by 4 bases, with 7 bases left in between.

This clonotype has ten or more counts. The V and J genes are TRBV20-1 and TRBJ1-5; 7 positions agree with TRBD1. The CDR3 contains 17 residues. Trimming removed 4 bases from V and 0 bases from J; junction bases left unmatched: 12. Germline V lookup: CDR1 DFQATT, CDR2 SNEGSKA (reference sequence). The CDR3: CSATSPGTALSNQPQHF. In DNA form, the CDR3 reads TGCAGTGCTACCTCACCCGGGACAGCGCTTAGCAATCAGCCCCAGCATTTT.

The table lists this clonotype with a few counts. This CDR3 is CASRQRGAISYEQYF. The CDR3, as DNA: TGTGCCAGCAGACAGCGGGGGGCCATCTCCTACGAGCAGTACTTC. The J gene is TRBJ2-7, the V gene TRBV6-5; TRBD2 matches 9 bases. The junction had 6 bases not matched to a gene; V was cut back by 6 bases and J by 0 bases. CDR1 MNHEY and CDR2 SVGAGI come from the germline V gene. The CDR3 extends over 15 amino acids.

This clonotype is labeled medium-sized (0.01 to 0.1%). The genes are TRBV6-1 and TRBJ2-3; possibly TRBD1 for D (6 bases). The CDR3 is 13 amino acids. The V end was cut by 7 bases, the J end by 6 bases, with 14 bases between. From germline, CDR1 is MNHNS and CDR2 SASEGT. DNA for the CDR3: TGTGCCAGCAAACAGGGTCCAAAGGATACGCAGTATTTT. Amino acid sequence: CASKQGPKDTQYF.

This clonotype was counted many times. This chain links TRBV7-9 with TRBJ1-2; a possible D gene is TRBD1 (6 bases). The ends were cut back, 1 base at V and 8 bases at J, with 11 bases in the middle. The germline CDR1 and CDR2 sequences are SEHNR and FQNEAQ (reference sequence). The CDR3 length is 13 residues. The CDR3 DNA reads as TGTGCCAGCAGCTTAGTGGACAGTGGAGGCTACACCTTC. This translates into CASSLVDSGGYTF.

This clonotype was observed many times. The DNA for the CDR3 is TGCAGTGCTAGAGATCCCACTAGCGGTAAAAACATTCAGTACTTC. The encoded protein is CSARDPTSGKNIQYF. This chain joins TRBV20-1 and TRBJ2-4; TRBD2 agrees at 8 bases. V gave up 0 bases and J gave up 4 bases; unmatched junction bases: 5. The V gene's germline CDR1 is DFQATT and CDR2 SNEGSKA (reference sequence). The CDR3 consists of 15 residues.